What follows are 15 T cell receptor beta chains derived from one specimen sequenced in a study of CD8 T cells in Susac syndrome (dated by TCRdb to the late 2010s). The library relied on the immunoSEQ multiplex PCR assay. RNA was extracted using the RNeasy kit, and about 0.45 to 1 ug of the RNA was reverse transcribed with random hexamers. TCRdb applied fastp at Q25 and MiXCR to the public reads, then kept only in-frame beta chains. Records with the same CDR3 protein are collapsed into one entry carrying the most frequent genes and DNA. The sample table holds about 300,000 distinct CDR3 sequences, of which 85% were seen once. The top ten constitute 0.21% of the sample. Sequencing was carried out using CD8+ T cells from PBMCs. The receptors here all came from a human donor with multiple sclerosis.

The chain carries TRBV5-1 and TRBJ2-3, with TRBD2 matching 13 bases. This CDR3 has 16 residues. Germline V lookup: CDR1 SGHRS, CDR2 YFSETQ. Trimming took 4 bases from V and 6 from J; bases not matched to a gene: 8. The CDR3 here is CASSGGTSGNLDTQYF. Written as DNA, the CDR3 is TGCGCCAGCAGCGGGGGGACTAGCGGGAATCTGGATACGCAGTATTTT. Combining the CDR3 with reference TRBV5-1 and TRBJ2-3 gives the whole variable domain KAGVTQTPRYLIKTRGQQVTLSCSPISGHRSVSWYQQTPGQGLQFLFEYFSETQRNKGNFPGRFSGRQFSNSRSEMNVSTLELGDSALYLCASSGGTSGNLDTQYFGPGTRLTVL.

The gene calls are TRBV4-1 and TRBJ1-2; the D gene is possibly TRBD1 (5 bases). Germline V gene sequence: CDR1 MGHRA, CDR2 YSYEKL. The CDR3 has 16 amino acids. The V end was cut by 2 bases, the J end by 6 bases, with 19 bases between. The CDR3 reads CASSQPLGEGTNGYTF. Written as DNA, the CDR3 is TGCGCCAGCAGCCAACCGTTAGGGGAGGGGACGAATGGCTACACCTTC.

The V gene is TRBV27, the J gene TRBJ2-1; 8 bases are a match to TRBD2. The CDR3 extends over 15 amino acids. The trim removed 6 bases at V and 4 bases at J, leaving 8 bases unmatched. Germline assignment: CDR1 MNHEY and CDR2 SMNVEV (reference sequence). The CDR3 sequence is CASSRAGEGYNEQFF. In nucleotides, the CDR3 is TGTGCCAGCAGCCGAGCGGGGGAGGGGTACAATGAGCAGTTCTTC.

The V call is TRBV12-3 or TRBV12-4, the J call TRBJ1-1, with no clear D. CDR3 size: 13 residues. Trimming cost V 5 bases and J 3 bases, with 10 bases left between them. The CDR3 sequence is CASSDGVYTEAFF. DNA for the CDR3: TGTGCCAGCAGTGACGGGGTGTACACTGAAGCTTTCTTT.

This chain connects TRBV29-1 to TRBJ1-1; possible D gene TRBD1, 5 bases. The V gene's germline CDR1 is SQVTM and CDR2 ANQGSEA. The CDR3 is made up of 14 amino acids. Trimming removed 3 bases from V and 1 base from J, with 12 bases in between. The CDR3 DNA is TGCAGCGTTGACCAGGGAGGTAGGAACACTGAAGCTTTCTTT. The encoded protein is CSVDQGGRNTEAFF.

This clonotype was detected only once. J is TRBJ2-7 and V is TRBV7-2, with TRBD1 matching over 7 bases. The CDR3 is made up of 17 amino acids. The germline V gene encodes CDR1 SGHTA and CDR2 FQGNSA. After removal of 1 base from V and 3 bases from J, the junction contained 12 bases not matched to a gene. CDR3 in DNA: TGTGCCAGCAGCTTAGTTGTTTCAGGACAGGTGAACTACGAGCAGTACTTC. Protein: CASSLVVSGQVNYEQYF.

The V gene is TRBV28, the J gene TRBJ2-3; 9 positions agree with TRBD1. The CDR3 covers 11 residues. Germline assignment: CDR1 MDHEN and CDR2 SYDVKM. V shed 5 bases, J shed 13 bases, and the junction held 4 bases outside the gene matches. Here the CDR3 reads CASSLRDREYF. CDR3 DNA sequence: TGTGCCAGCAGTCTGCGGGACAGGGAGTATTTT.

V and J are TRBV4-1 and TRBJ2-7, with TRBD1 matching 10 bases. CDR1 and CDR2 (germline): MGHRA, YSYEKL. Trimming removed 3 bases from V and 6 bases from J; junction bases left unmatched: 11. The CDR3 length is 16 residues. CDR3 loop: CASSQPLGQGRGEQYF. Here the CDR3 DNA reads TGCGCCAGCAGCCAGCCGTTGGGACAGGGGAGAGGCGAGCAGTACTTC.

This clonotype was seen once. The rearrangement uses TRBV25-1 and TRBJ1-3; TRBD1 matches at 10 bases. The CDR3 has 15 amino acids. Germline V gene sequence: CDR1 MGHDK, CDR2 SYGVNS. Trimming removed 3 bases from V and 6 bases from J; junction bases left unmatched: 5. CDR3 sequence: CASSESGTGENTIYF. The DNA for the CDR3 is TGTGCCAGCAGTGAGTCCGGGACAGGGGAAAACACCATATATTTT.

This clonotype has just a few counts. This chain joins TRBV25-1 and TRBJ2-7; 7 positions match TRBD1. Germline CDR1 reads MGHDK; CDR2 reads SYGVNS. V shed 4 bases, J shed 0 bases, and the junction held 6 bases outside the gene matches. The CDR3 consists of 15 residues. The DNA for the CDR3 is TGTGCCAGCAGTGTGGACAGGCCGAGCTCCTACGAGCAGTACTTC. Translating it yields CASSVDRPSSYEQYF.

The chain couples TRBV7-6 to TRBJ1-2, with D possibly being TRBD1 (6 bases). This CDR3 comprises 16 residues. Deletions cut 2 bases from V and 8 bases from J, with 21 bases between. Germline V CDR1 and CDR2: SGHVS, FNYEAQ. The CDR3 loop reads CASSLYGTASQGGYTF. CDR3 coding DNA: TGTGCCAGCAGCTTATACGGGACGGCTTCCCAGGGGGGCTACACCTTC. Together with reference TRBV7-6 and TRBJ1-2, the CDR3 gives the full variable domain: GAGVSQSPRYKVTKRGQDVALRCDPISGHVSLYWYRQALGQGPEFLTYFNYEAQQDKSGLPNDRFSAERPEGSISTLTIQRTEQRDSAMYRCASSLYGTASQGGYTFGSGTRLTVV.

This clonotype was seen just once. This sequence joins TRBV5-1 and TRBJ2-7, with D perhaps TRBD2 (5 bases). Germline CDR1 reads SGHRS; CDR2 reads YFSETQ. Trimming took 4 bases from V and 0 from J, leaving 14 bases between them. There are 15 residues in the CDR3. Here the CDR3 reads CASSAISRVSYEQYF. In DNA form, the CDR3 reads TGCGCCAGCAGCGCTATCTCGAGGGTCTCCTACGAGCAGTACTTC.

This clonotype was observed a single time. The chain joins TRBV19 to TRBJ2-7, with 9 nucleotides matching TRBD2. The CDR3 loop spans 15 amino acids. V was pared by 7 bases and J by 7 bases, with 14 bases of the junction left unmatched. Germline V lookup: CDR1 LNHDA, CDR2 SQIVND (reference sequence). CDR3 sequence reads: CASNPLAGGPGEQYF. The CDR3 bases are TGTGCCAGTAACCCCCTCGCGGGAGGGCCGGGTGAGCAGTACTTC. Combining the CDR3 with reference TRBV19 and TRBJ2-7 gives the whole variable domain DGGITQSPKYLFRKEGQNVTLSCEQNLNHDAMYWYRQDPGQGLRLIYYSQIVNDFQKGDIAEGYSVSREKKESFPLTVTSAQKNPTAFYLCASNPLAGGPGEQYFGPGTRLTVT.

CDR3 sequence reads: CAWSEGASTEAFF. CDR3 nucleotide sequence: TGTGCCTGGAGTGAAGGGGCGAGTACTGAAGCTTTCTTT. The V call is TRBV30, the J call TRBJ1-1; D might be TRBD1 (5 bases). V was shortened by 1 base and J by 5 bases, with 11 bases between the two germline ends. Germline V gene sequence: CDR1 GTSNPN, CDR2 SVGIG (reference sequence). The CDR3 spans 13 residues.

This clonotype was seen once. The V and J genes are TRBV28 and TRBJ2-7, with 8 bases aligning to TRBD2. Germline-derived CDR1 and CDR2 are MDHEN and SYDVKM. The CDR3 sequence is 14 residues long. The junction had 14 bases not matched to a gene; V was cut back by 10 bases and J by 6 bases. The CDR3 DNA reads TGTGCCACCGAGCAGGCGGGGGGAGGTTCCGAGCAGTACTTC. This gives the protein CATEQAGGGSEQYF.